The table lists the clone carrying this TCR beta chain with many counts. Its target is not known. UMIs and a universal primer site were added when TCR cDNA was made by 5'RACE template switching. MiXCR, run by TCRdb on the 5' RACE reads, gives a single entry per CDR3 protein. The table records about 140,000 distinct CDR3 sequences, 6.5% to 8.5% of them present only once. The data belong to a study of T cells after yellow fever vaccination. Overall study: SMART-Seq v4 Ultra Low Input handled preparation of low-cell-number fractions. Notes on the study in general: Although the secondary response was weaker, it peaked faster, at day 5 versus 15.

The CDR3 contains 16 residues. V lost 4 bases and J lost 8; bases outside the gene matches: 13. Germline V gene lookup returns CDR1 LGHDT and CDR2 YNNKEL (reference sequence). The clonotype originates from a man younger than 40 who received the YFV17D yellow fever vaccine. The input for sequencing was CD4+ T cells sorted from PBMCs, taken 5 days after the yellow fever booster vaccination. This chain links TRBV3-1 with TRBJ2-1; TRBD2 aligns across 8 bases. CDR3 residues: CASSPRAGDGVYEQFF. The CDR3 region has the DNA TGTGCCAGCAGCCCAAGAGCGGGAGACGGTGTTTATGAGCAGTTCTTC.